Shown below are 7 T cell receptor beta chains from a single sample sequenced in a study. A single record per CDR3 protein comes from TCRdb applying MiXCR to the 5' RACE reads. This repertoire shows over 45,000 distinct CDR3 sequences, more than 25% found once; its top ten account for approximately 2%. Cells sorted as Tregs were CD4+, CD25+ and CD127-/low. Sequencing input: tumor-infiltrating Tregs sorted from the breast tumor. The receptors shown here come from a female donor with breast cancer.

This clonotype was counted only a few times. The CDR3 does not end in the conserved phenylalanine or tryptophan, so this is likely a read error. V and J are TRBV29-1 and TRBJ2-1; D gene uncertain. V was trimmed by 5 bases and J by 9 bases, leaving 11 bases between them. The CDR3 extends over 11 amino acids. From germline, CDR1 is SQVTM and CDR2 ANQGSEA. This CDR3 is CSVSRSGEQFS. As DNA, the CDR3 is TGCAGCGTTTCTAGGTCGGGTGAGCAGTTCTCC.

The genes are TRBV3-1 and TRBJ2-5, with TRBD1 matching 9 bases. Looked up from germline, CDR1 is LGHDT and CDR2 is YNNKEL (reference sequence). The CDR3 spans 16 residues. J lost 5 bases, V lost 5 bases, and 12 bases had no gene match. CDR3 residues: CASSGRDRDYSETQYF. CDR3 DNA sequence: TGTGCCAGCAGCGGCCGGGACAGGGACTACTCCGAGACCCAGTACTTC.

As concerns this clonotype: A read error may account for a junction end that differs from germline. The chain employs TRBV2 and TRBJ2-7; no definite D call. This CDR3 spans 12 amino acids. Germline V lookup: CDR1 SNHLY, CDR2 FYNNEI. For the CDR3, the DNA is TGTGCCGGCAGTGACGACTCCTACGAGCAGTACTTC. Its translation: CAGSDDSYEQYF.

The chain joins TRBV29-1 to TRBJ2-7; weak D call: TRBD1 (8 bases). Germline V gene data show CDR1 as SQVTM and CDR2 as ANQGSEA. This CDR3 has 14 residues. V was cut by 4 bases and J by 3 bases, with 16 bases left in between. CDR3 amino acids: CSVGGGQVLYEQYF. CDR3 coding DNA: TGCAGCGTTGGGGGGGGACAGGTACTCTACGAGCAGTACTTC.

This clonotype is medium-sized within its sample. The V and J genes are TRBV6-2 or TRBV6-3 and TRBJ1-1, with 7 bases aligning to TRBD1. The germline gives CDR1 MNHEY, CDR2 SVGEGT. This CDR3 spans 12 amino acids. V lost 6 bases to trimming and J lost 11 bases; unmatched junction nucleotides: 9. This CDR3 reads CASRLNRGAAFF. The DNA for the CDR3 is TGTGCCAGCAGATTAAACAGGGGTGCGGCTTTCTTT.

This clonotype was found many times. This rearrangement joins TRBV12-3 or TRBV12-4 to TRBJ1-1, with a possible D match to TRBD1 (5 bases). Trimming removed 7 bases from V and 1 base from J, with 13 bases in between. This CDR3 is 14 amino acids long. CDR3 in amino acids: CASNFGDANTEAFF. CDR3 coding DNA: TGTGCCAGCAACTTCGGGGACGCGAACACTGAAGCTTTCTTT.

The sample holds a few counts of this clonotype. This rearrangement joins TRBV7-2 to TRBJ2-3; 9 bases are a match to TRBD2. The germline CDR1 and CDR2 sequences are SGHTA and FQGNSA. V shed 3 bases and J 5 bases; nucleotides not matched to a gene: 6. The CDR3 has 15 residues. CDR3 DNA sequence: TGTGCCAGCAGCTTTACGACTAGCGGCAGAGATACGCAGTATTTT. This sequence encodes CASSFTTSGRDTQYF. The whole variable domain, filled in from reference TRBV7-2 and TRBJ2-3, reads GAGVSQSPSNKVTEKGKDVELRCDPISGHTALYWYRQSLGQGLEFLIYFQGNSAPDKSGLPSDRFSAERTGGSVSTLTIQRTQQEDSAVYLCASSFTTSGRDTQYFGPGTRLTVL.